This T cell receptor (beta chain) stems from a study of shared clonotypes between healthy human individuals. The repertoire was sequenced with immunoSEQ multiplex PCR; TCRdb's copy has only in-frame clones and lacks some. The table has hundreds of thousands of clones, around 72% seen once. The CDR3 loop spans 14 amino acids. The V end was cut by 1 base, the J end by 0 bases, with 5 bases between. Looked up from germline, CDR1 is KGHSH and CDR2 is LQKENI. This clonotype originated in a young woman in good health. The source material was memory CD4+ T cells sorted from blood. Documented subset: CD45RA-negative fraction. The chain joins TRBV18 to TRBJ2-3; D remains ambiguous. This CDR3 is CASSPQGSTDTQYF. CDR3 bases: TGTGCCAGCTCACCACAAGGAAGCACAGATACGCAGTATTTT.